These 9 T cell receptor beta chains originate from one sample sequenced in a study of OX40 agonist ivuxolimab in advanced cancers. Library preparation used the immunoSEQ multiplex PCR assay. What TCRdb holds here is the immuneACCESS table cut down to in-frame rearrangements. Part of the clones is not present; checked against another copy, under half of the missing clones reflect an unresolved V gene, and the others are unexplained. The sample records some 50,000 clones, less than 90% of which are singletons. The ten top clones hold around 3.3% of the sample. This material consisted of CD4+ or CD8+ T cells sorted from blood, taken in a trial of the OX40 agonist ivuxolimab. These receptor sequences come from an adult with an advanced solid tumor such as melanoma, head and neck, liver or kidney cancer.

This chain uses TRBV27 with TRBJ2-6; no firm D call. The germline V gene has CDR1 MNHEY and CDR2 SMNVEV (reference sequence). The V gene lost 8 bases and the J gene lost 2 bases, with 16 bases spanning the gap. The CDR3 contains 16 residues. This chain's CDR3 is CASQTLQTAGANVLTF. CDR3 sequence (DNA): TGTGCCAGCCAAACCCTCCAGACCGCTGGGGCCAACGTCCTGACTTTC.

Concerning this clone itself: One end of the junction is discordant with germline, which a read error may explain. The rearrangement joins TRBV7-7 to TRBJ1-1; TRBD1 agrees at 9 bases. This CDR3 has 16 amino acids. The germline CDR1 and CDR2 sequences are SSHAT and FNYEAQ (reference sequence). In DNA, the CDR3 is TGTGCTAGCAGCCCATCCTTAACAGGGGGCGAGACTGAAGCTTTCTTT. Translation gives CASSPSLTGGETEAFF.

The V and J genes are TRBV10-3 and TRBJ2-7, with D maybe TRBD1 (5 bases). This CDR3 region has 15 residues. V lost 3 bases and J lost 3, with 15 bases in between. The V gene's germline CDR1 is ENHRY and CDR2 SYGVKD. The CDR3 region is CAISDRQGLFYEQYF. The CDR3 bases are TGTGCCATCAGTGACAGGCAGGGCCTCTTCTACGAGCAGTACTTC.

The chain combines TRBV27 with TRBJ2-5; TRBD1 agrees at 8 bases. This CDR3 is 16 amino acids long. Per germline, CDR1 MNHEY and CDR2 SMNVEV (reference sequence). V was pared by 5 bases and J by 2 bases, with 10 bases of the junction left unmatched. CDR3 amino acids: CASSPWTGRMQETQYF. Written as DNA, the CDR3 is TGTGCCAGCAGTCCCTGGACAGGGCGGATGCAAGAGACCCAGTACTTC.

The CDR3 is CASSLVRQGVGTGELFF. The CDR3 DNA reads TGTGCCAGCAGCTTGGTGCGACAGGGGGTCGGGACCGGGGAGCTGTTTTTT. The genes are TRBV5-8 and TRBJ2-2; TRBD1 matches at 9 bases. Per germline, CDR1 SGHTS and CDR2 YDEGEE. The CDR3 has 17 residues. V was pared by 0 bases and J by 5 bases, with 8 bases of the junction left unmatched.

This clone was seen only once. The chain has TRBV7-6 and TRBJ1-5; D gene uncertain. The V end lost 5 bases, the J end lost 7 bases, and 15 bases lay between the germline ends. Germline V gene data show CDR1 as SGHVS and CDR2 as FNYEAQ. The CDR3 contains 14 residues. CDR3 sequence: CASSPTQLGQPQHF. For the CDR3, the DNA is TGTGCCAGCAGCCCGACACAACTGGGGCAGCCCCAGCATTTT.

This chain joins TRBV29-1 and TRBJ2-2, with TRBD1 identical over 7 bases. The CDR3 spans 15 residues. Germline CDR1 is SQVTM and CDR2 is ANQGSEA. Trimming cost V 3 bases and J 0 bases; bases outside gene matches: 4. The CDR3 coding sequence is TGCAGCGTTGACTCCGGGACAGCGAACACCGGGGAGCTGTTTTTT. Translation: CSVDSGTANTGELFF.

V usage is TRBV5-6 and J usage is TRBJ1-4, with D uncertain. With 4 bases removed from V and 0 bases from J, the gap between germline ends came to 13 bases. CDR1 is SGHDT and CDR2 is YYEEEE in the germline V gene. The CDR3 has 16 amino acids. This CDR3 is CASSLYLSTTNEKLFF. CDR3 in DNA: TGTGCCAGCAGCCTTTATCTCTCCACAACTAATGAAAAACTGTTTTTT.

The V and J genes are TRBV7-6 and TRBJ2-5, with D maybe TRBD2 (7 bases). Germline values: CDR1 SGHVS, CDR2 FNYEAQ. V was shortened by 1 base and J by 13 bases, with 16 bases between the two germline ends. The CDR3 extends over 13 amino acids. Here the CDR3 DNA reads TGTGCCAGCAGCTTAGAAGGGGGGGCCCACCCGTACTTC. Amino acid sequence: CASSLEGGAHPYF.